This TCR beta chain is drawn from a study of regulatory T cells in long-lasting Graves disease. The CDR3 is 16 residues long. V shed 3 bases and J 5 bases; nucleotides not matched to a gene: 4. CDR1 is MDHEN, CDR2 SYDVKM, per germline. Whole-study findings and limits: Persistent disease exhibited a predilection for TRBV28, TRBJ1-2 and TRBJ2-5.

Building the TCR beta libraries relied on iRepertoire HTBI primers, and CDR3 regions underwent Arm-PCR. TCRdb independently ran MiXCR on the multiplex PCR reads; one entry per CDR3 protein. The repertoire has 400,000 to 500,000 distinct CDR3 sequences, around 20% of them found once; the top ten carry over 7.5%. As concerns this clonotype: Antigen unknown.

The time point here: persistent/refractory GD, antithyroid drugs over 5 years with positive TRAb. From RNA extracted from PBMCs, the TCR library was made. The guidelines of the American Thyroid Association were the basis for diagnosing Graves' disease. The TCR sequence derives from a female donor with Graves disease. Material: peripheral blood mononuclear cells (PBMCs), obtained when the disease was refractory, from a patient treated with antithyroid drugs. The gene calls are TRBV28 and TRBJ2-2; 12 nucleotides line up with TRBD1. The CDR3 sequence is CASSFAGQGATGELFF. The CDR3, as DNA: TGTGCCAGCAGTTTCGCGGGACAGGGGGCGACCGGGGAGCTGTTTTTT.